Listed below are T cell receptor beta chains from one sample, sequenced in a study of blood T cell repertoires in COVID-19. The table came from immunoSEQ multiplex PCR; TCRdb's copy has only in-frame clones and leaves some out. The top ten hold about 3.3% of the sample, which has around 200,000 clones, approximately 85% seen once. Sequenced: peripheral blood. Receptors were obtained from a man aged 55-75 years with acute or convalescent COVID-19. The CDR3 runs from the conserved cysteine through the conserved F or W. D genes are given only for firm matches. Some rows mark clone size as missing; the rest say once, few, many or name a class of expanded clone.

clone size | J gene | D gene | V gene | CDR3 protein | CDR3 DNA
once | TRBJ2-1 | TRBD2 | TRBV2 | CASRLTSGPYNEQFF | TGTGCCAGCAGGTTGACTAGCGGGCCTTACAATGAGCAGTTCTTC
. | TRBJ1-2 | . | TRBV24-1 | CATSSERVGYTF | TGTGCCACCAGCAGCGAACGAGTGGGCTACACCTTC
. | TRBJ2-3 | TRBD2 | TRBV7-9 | CASSFSLAGTADTQYF | TGTGCCAGCAGCTTCTCACTAGCGGGGACGGCAGATACGCAGTATTTT
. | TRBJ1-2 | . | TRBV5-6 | CASSPRREGPYGYTF | TGTGCCAGCAGCCCCAGGAGGGAGGGCCCCTATGGCTACACCTTC
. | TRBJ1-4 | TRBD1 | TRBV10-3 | CASGQGAATNEKLFF | TGTGCCTCGGGACAGGGGGCTGCGACTAATGAAAAACTGTTTTTT
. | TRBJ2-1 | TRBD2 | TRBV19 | CASSVRAGTSGNEQFF | TGTGCCAGTAGTGTACGAGCCGGGACTAGCGGGAATGAGCAGTTCTTC
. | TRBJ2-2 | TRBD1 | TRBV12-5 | CASGPAAGGQGVNTGELFF | TGTGCTAGTGGTCCCGCTGCCGGGGGACAGGGGGTGAACACCGGGGAGCTGTTTTTT
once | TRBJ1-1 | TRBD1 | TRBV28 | CASSLSEGRGWGEAFF | TGTGCCAGCAGCCTTAGCGAGGGCAGGGGGTGGGGTGAAGCTTTCTTT
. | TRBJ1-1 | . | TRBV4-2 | CASSAGHMNTEAFF | TGTGCCAGCTCCGCGGGCCACATGAACACTGAAGCTTTCTTT
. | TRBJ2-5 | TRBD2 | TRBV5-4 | CASSLEASGRPTQETQYF | TGTGCCAGCAGCTTGGAGGCTAGCGGGAGGCCTACCCAAGAGACCCAGTACTTC
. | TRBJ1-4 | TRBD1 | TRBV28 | CASTSPGQGREKLFF | TGTGCCAGCACATCCCCGGGACAGGGACGTGAAAAACTGTTTTTT
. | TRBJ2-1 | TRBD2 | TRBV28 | CASSSSGTINNEQFF | TGTGCCAGCAGTTCCTCCGGGACTATAAACAATGAGCAGTTCTTC
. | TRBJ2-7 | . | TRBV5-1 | CASSLEVTATYEQYF | TGCGCCAGCAGCTTGGAGGTGACAGCTACCTACGAGCAGTACTTC
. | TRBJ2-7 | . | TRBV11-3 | CASSLESAGYEQYF | TGTGCCAGCAGCTTAGAATCGGCAGGCTACGAGCAGTACTTC
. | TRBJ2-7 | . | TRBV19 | CACSSGLLYEQYF | TGTGCCTGCTCCTCCGGACTACTCTACGAGCAGTACTTC
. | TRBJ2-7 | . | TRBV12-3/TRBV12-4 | CASSLQAAEQYF | TGTGCCAGCAGTTTACAGGCCGCCGAGCAGTACTTC
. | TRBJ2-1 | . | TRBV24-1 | CATRRGSSYNEQFF | TGTGCCACCCGCCGGGGGAGCTCCTACAATGAGCAGTTCTTC
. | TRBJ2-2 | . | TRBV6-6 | CASSNSGGGTGELFF | TGTGCCAGCAGCAATAGCGGAGGCGGGACCGGGGAGCTGTTTTTT
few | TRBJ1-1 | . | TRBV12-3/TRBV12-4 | CASSPGWTEAFF | TGTGCCAGCAGTCCGGGTTGGACTGAAGCTTTCTTT
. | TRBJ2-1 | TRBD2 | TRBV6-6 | CASSSSGTSGVYEQFF | TGTGCCAGCAGTTCGTCCGGGACTAGTGGTGTATATGAGCAGTTCTTC
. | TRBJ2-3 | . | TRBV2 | CASRPPGLRTDTQYF | TGTGCCAGCAGACCGCCGGGACTTCGCACAGATACGCAGTATTTT
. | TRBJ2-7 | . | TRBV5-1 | CASSLEGGSYEQYF | TGCGCCAGCAGCTTAGAGGGGGGGTCCTACGAGCAGTACTTC
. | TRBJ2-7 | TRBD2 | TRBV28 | CASSSSGTITYEQYF | TGTGCCAGCAGTTCTTCCGGGACTATAACCTACGAGCAGTACTTC
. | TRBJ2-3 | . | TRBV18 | CASSPTGQPISTDTQYF | TGTGCCAGCTCACCGACAGGACAGCCGATTAGCACAGATACGCAGTATTTT
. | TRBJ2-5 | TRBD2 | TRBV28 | CASSYRLAGEMTQYF | TGTGCCAGCAGTTATCGACTAGCGGGGGAGATGACCCAGTACTTC
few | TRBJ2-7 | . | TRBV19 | CASSMTGSYEQYF | TGTGCCAGTAGTATGACAGGTTCCTACGAGCAGTACTTC
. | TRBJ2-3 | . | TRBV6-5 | CASRGTSRTDTQYF | TGTGCCAGCAGGGGGACTTCCCGCACAGATACGCAGTATTTT
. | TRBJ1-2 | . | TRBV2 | CASSLEDNYGYTF | TGTGCCAGCTCCCTGGAGGACAACTATGGCTACACCTTC
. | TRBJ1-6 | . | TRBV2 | CASSPPSALHF | TGTGCCAGCAGCCCCCCATCGGCCCTCCACTTT
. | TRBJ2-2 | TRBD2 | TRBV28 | CASSLSGLGLGHTGELFF | TGTGCCAGCAGTTTATCGGGCCTCGGACTAGGGCACACCGGGGAGCTGTTTTTT
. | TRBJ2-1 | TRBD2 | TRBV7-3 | CASSTGLADEQFF | TGTGCCAGCAGTACGGGACTAGCGGATGAGCAGTTCTTC
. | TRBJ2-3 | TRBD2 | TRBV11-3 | CASSLGRAGGAPDTQYF | TGTGCCAGCAGCTTAGGGCGCGCGGGGGGAGCTCCAGATACGCAGTATTTT
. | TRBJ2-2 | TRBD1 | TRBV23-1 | CASRPSDREEAGELFF | TGCGCCAGCAGACCCTCCGACAGGGAAGAGGCCGGGGAGCTGTTTTTT
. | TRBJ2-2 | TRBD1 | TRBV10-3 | CAITGTGSGELFF | TGTGCCATCACAGGGACAGGGTCCGGGGAGCTGTTTTTT
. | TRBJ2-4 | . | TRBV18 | CASSPNQIAKNIQYF | TGTGCCAGCTCACCGAACCAGATAGCCAAAAACATTCAGTACTTC
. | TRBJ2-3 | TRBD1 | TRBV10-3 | CAISDRGTGGAGFADTQYF | TGTGCCATCAGTGACCGTGGGACAGGGGGCGCCGGTTTTGCAGATACGCAGTATTTT
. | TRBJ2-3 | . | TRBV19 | CASGGGTMGDTQYF | TGTGCCAGTGGTGGAGGGACCATGGGGGATACGCAGTATTTT
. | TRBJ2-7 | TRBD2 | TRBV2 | CASSERTSEKEQYF | TGTGCCAGCAGTGAAAGGACTAGCGAAAAGGAGCAGTACTTC
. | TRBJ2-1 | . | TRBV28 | CASTIRAGTGYNEQFF | TGTGCCAGCACAATCCGGGCGGGGACGGGATACAATGAGCAGTTCTTC